The rows below give T cell receptor beta chains drawn from one sample of a study of T cell responses to AZD1222 COVID-19 vaccine. Assay: immunoSEQ multiplex PCR; the TCRdb copy retains only in-frame clones and omits some. The repertoire has 120,000 or so clones, 87% of them found once; the top ten carry about 10%. The sequences come from peripheral blood, collected on day 0 of AZD1222 vaccination. The source is an adult in good health. The CDR3 runs from the conserved cysteine through the conserved F or W. D genes are given only for firm matches. Only part of the rows carry a size: once, few, many, or a class if the clone is expanded.

NA	TRBV10-3	NA	TRBJ1-3	TGTGCCACAACGGACGGTGGAAGAAACACCATATATTTT	CATTDGGRNTIYF
NA	TRBV6-5	NA	TRBJ1-1	TGTGCCAGCAGTTACTCGGGAGCTATGAACACTGAAGCTTTCTTT	CASSYSGAMNTEAFF
NA	TRBV7-2	NA	TRBJ2-5	TGTGCCAGCAGCTTAGATGCGGGGGCCCAAGAGACCCAGTACTTC	CASSLDAGAQETQYF
few	TRBV2	TRBD2	TRBJ2-7	TGTGCCAGCAGTGTTTTTGGGGCGGGGGGCCTCTACGAGCAGTACTTC	CASSVFGAGGLYEQYF
NA	TRBV19	NA	TRBJ2-5	TGTGCCAGTAGTGTCACCCTAGGGTGGGAACGCCAAGAGACCCAGTACTTC	CASSVTLGWERQETQYF
NA	TRBV18	NA	TRBJ1-2	TGTGCCAGCTCACCAGTAGTGGACTATGGCTACACCTTC	CASSPVVDYGYTF
NA	TRBV24-1	TRBD1	TRBJ2-1	TGTGCCACGGGTGGACAGGGGGCGTTGTATGAGCAGTTCTTC	CATGGQGALYEQFF
NA	TRBV3-1/TRBV3-2	NA	TRBJ1-1	TGTGCCAGCAGCCCTCAAGGAGGGATGAACACTGAAGCTTTCTTT	CASSPQGGMNTEAFF
NA	TRBV11-2	TRBD2	TRBJ2-5	TGTGCCAGCAGCTTAGGTCTTCTAGCGGGAGGGCCCCAAGAGACCCAGTACTTC	CASSLGLLAGGPQETQYF
few	TRBV4-3	TRBD1	TRBJ1-1	TGCGCCAGCAGCCACGCCGGGACAGCGAACACTGAAGCTTTCTTT	CASSHAGTANTEAFF
few	TRBV7-2	NA	TRBJ1-5	TGTGCCAGCAGCCCAGACCGTTCTGGATCGCCCCAGCATTTT	CASSPDRSGSPQHF
once	TRBV7-2	TRBD2	TRBJ2-7	TGTGCCAGCAGCTTAGCTGGGACTAGCGGGAGTCCCTACGAGCAGTACTTC	CASSLAGTSGSPYEQYF
NA	TRBV5-1	NA	TRBJ1-1	TGCGCCAGCAGCTTGTCCGGTGGAGCTGAAGCTTTCTTT	CASSLSGGAEAFF
NA	TRBV12-3/TRBV12-4	NA	TRBJ1-2	TGTGCCAGCAAAGGTGCTTGGTACTATGGCTACACCTTC	CASKGAWYYGYTF
NA	TRBV9	NA	TRBJ2-3	TGTGCCAGCAGCGTAGCGGGGGGCCTCACAGATACGCAGTATTTT	CASSVAGGLTDTQYF
NA	TRBV4-2	TRBD1	TRBJ1-6	TGTGCCAGCAGCCAAGATTATATGGACAGGGACTCACCCCTCCACTTT	CASSQDYMDRDSPLHF
NA	TRBV27	NA	TRBJ2-1	TGTGCCAGCAGTCGTGGATCCTACAATGAGCAGTTCTTC	CASSRGSYNEQFF
NA	TRBV2	NA	TRBJ1-5	TGTGCCAGCAGTGTGGTAGGATCCGGGGGCTCAGGCAATCAGCCCCAGCATTTT	CASSVVGSGGSGNQPQHF
NA	TRBV2	NA	TRBJ1-5	TGTGCCAGCAGTGATGTGGGTGGAGGGCTGGGCAATCAGCCCCAGCATTTT	CASSDVGGGLGNQPQHF
NA	TRBV10-3	NA	TRBJ1-3	TGTGCCATGGGATACTCTGGAAACACCATATATTTT	CAMGYSGNTIYF
NA	TRBV2	NA	TRBJ1-1	TGTGCCAGCAATAGACTGAACACTGAAGCTTTCTTT	CASNRLNTEAFF
NA	TRBV28	NA	TRBJ2-4	TGTGCCAGCAGTTCCCAAGGGGTAGCCAAAAACATTCAGTACTTC	CASSSQGVAKNIQYF
NA	TRBV6-5	NA	TRBJ1-5	TGTGCCAGCAGTTCTAGACGGGCAGCGGATCAGCCCCAGCATTTT	CASSSRRAADQPQHF
NA	TRBV19	NA	TRBJ1-6	TGTGCCAGTAGTATGACAGGCGATTCACCCCTCCACTTT	CASSMTGDSPLHF
once	TRBV9	NA	TRBJ2-7	TGTGCCAGCAGCGTAGACTCGAGGGAGCAGTACTTC	CASSVDSREQYF
NA	TRBV7-3	NA	TRBJ1-6	TGTGCCAGCAGCTTAAGGGGCGCCGGGTCACCCCTCCACTTT	CASSLRGAGSPLHF
once	TRBV7-9	NA	TRBJ2-3	TGTGCCAGCAGGCAAGGGCTAGCTCCCGATACGCAGTATTTT	CASRQGLAPDTQYF
NA	TRBV6-1	TRBD1	TRBJ2-6	TGTGCCAGCAGTGAACAGGGGGCTGGGGCCAACGTCCTGACTTTC	CASSEQGAGANVLTF
few	TRBV5-1	NA	TRBJ1-1	TGCGCCAGCAGCTTGAATACAGGTAGCACTGAAGCTTTCTTT	CASSLNTGSTEAFF
NA	TRBV19	NA	TRBJ2-7	TGTGCCAGTAGGCAAACTGGCAATACCTACGAGCAGTACTTC	CASRQTGNTYEQYF
NA	TRBV27	TRBD1	TRBJ2-2	TGTGCCAGCAGTTTATTGACAGGGGCCTACACCGGGGAGCTGTTTTTT	CASSLLTGAYTGELFF
few	TRBV5-6	NA	TRBJ2-7	TGTGCCAGCAGCCGGACGACAGGTTCCCGGGAGCAGTACTTC	CASSRTTGSREQYF
NA	TRBV5-4	TRBD2	TRBJ2-7	TGTGCCAGCAGCTTAGCGGGAGGGTTTTCCCTCTACGAGCAGTACTTC	CASSLAGGFSLYEQYF
NA	TRBV4-1	NA	TRBJ1-1	TGCGCCAGCAGCCAAGGGGCAGGTACCACTGAAGCTTTCTTT	CASSQGAGTTEAFF
few	TRBV19	NA	TRBJ1-1	TGTGCCAGTAGTATAGTTCCTGGAAACACTGAAGCTTTCTTT	CASSIVPGNTEAFF
NA	TRBV3-1/TRBV3-2	NA	TRBJ2-1	TGTGCCAGCAGCCCCCCACAGGGGAGGGCAATGAATGAGCAGTTCTTC	CASSPPQGRAMNEQFF
NA	TRBV19	NA	TRBJ1-1	TGTGCCAGTAGTATGGAGGGGCTGGGAGCTTTCTTT	CASSMEGLGAFF
NA	TRBV11-2	NA	TRBJ1-5	TGTGCCAGCAGCGCAAGGACCGTTAGCAATCAGCCCCAGCATTTT	CASSARTVSNQPQHF
NA	TRBV21-1	NA	TRBJ1-1	TGTGCCAGCAGCCCGCCAGATCTCAACACTGAAGCTTTCTTT	CASSPPDLNTEAFF
NA	TRBV25-1	TRBD1	TRBJ2-7	TGTGCCAGCAGACAGGGGGCACGGAACGAGCAGTACTTC	CASRQGARNEQYF
NA	TRBV5-1	NA	TRBJ2-5	TGCGCCAGCAGTCATTCGGGTTGGGCCCAAGAGACCCAGTACTTC	CASSHSGWAQETQYF
NA	TRBV7-9	NA	TRBJ1-6	TGTGCCAGCAGCACACCGGGACATAATAATTCACCCCTCCACTTT	CASSTPGHNNSPLHF
NA	TRBV24-1	TRBD1	TRBJ2-3	TGTGCCACCAGTGATTATGGGGACAGGAGGGCATATACGCAGTATTTT	CATSDYGDRRAYTQYF